One and the same sample provided the 8 T cell receptor beta chains below, sequenced in a study of T cells in Graves' hyperthyroidism and ophthalmopathy. Amplified TCR beta CDR3 regions came from RNA transcripts. A set of HTBI primers served as the primers for a first-round RT-PCR of the TCR CDR3. One entry per CDR3 protein, called by TCRdb with MiXCR from the multiplex PCR reads. Seen here are 500,000 to 650,000 distinct CDR3 sequences, less than 15% observed once, and the top ten hold roughly 14%. Sequenced input: blood. These receptors were collected from a woman aged 35 to 49 with Graves' hyperthyroidism.

A few counts support this clonotype. The chain carries TRBV19 and TRBJ2-2; 7 positions match TRBD1. J lost 2 bases, V lost 5 bases, and 5 bases had no gene match. The CDR3 spans 15 residues. CDR1 LNHDA and CDR2 SQIVND come from the germline V gene (reference sequence). The CDR3 sequence is CASSFDRDNTGELFF. The CDR3 nucleotides read TGTGCCAGTAGTTTCGACAGGGACAACACCGGGGAGCTGTTTTTT.

The table lists this clonotype with many counts. The chain recombines TRBV20-1 with TRBJ2-1, with 10 bases identical to TRBD1. Germline V gene lookup returns CDR1 DFQATT and CDR2 SNEGSKA (reference sequence). The CDR3 extends over 18 amino acids. V lost 3 bases and J lost 7; bases outside the gene matches: 18. The CDR3 region is CSARSTGGLLAASNEQFF. The CDR3 DNA sequence: TGCAGTGCTAGGTCGACAGGGGGCTTGTTAGCGGCTTCGAATGAGCAGTTCTTC.

This clonotype was counted at least ten times. J is TRBJ2-7 and V is TRBV10-1; D is uncertain. This CDR3 is 14 amino acids long. Germline V gene sequence: CDR1 WNHNN, CDR2 SYGVQD (reference sequence). V dropped 3 bases and J dropped 5 bases, with 14 bases sitting between them. The CDR3 sequence is CASSEGRKGNEQYF. As DNA, the CDR3 is TGCGCCAGCAGTGAAGGGCGGAAAGGGAACGAGCAGTACTTC.

This clonotype was detected ten times or more. V usage is TRBV15 and J usage is TRBJ1-1, with a weak D call TRBD1 (5 bases). Trimming shortened V by 2 bases and J by 3 bases, and 10 bases separated the two germline ends. Germline V lookup: CDR1 LNHNV, CDR2 YYDKDF (reference sequence). This CDR3 has 14 residues. The CDR3 sequence: CATSRYSGDTEAFF. In nucleotides, the CDR3 is TGTGCCACCAGCAGATATTCGGGGGACACTGAAGCTTTCTTT.

This clonotype has more than one count but fewer than ten. CDR3 protein: CASSPPLGTNTGELFF. The CDR3, as DNA: TGTGCCAGCTCACCACCGCTAGGCACGAACACCGGGGAGCTGTTTTTT. The gene calls are TRBV18 and TRBJ2-2; D not resolved. Germline V CDR1 and CDR2: KGHSH, LQKENI. CDR3 length equals 16 residues. The V gene lost 0 bases and the J gene lost 0 bases, with 8 bases spanning the gap. The full variable domain, rest sourced from reference TRBV18 and TRBJ2-2, is NAGVMQNPRHLVRRRGQEARLRCSPMKGHSHVYWYRQLPEEGLKFMVYLQKENIIDESGMPKERFSAEFPKEGPSILRIQQVVRGDSAAYFCASSPPLGTNTGELFFGEGSRLTVL.

The table lists this clonotype with a few counts. The chain carries TRBV12-3 or TRBV12-4 and TRBJ2-2; 11 nucleotides agree with TRBD2. This CDR3 comprises 18 residues. Trimming took 5 bases from V and 0 from J; bases not matched to a gene: 8. Here the CDR3 reads CASSLGTSGVSNTGELFF. Here the CDR3 DNA reads TGTGCCAGCAGTCTCGGGACTAGCGGCGTCTCGAACACCGGGGAGCTGTTTTTT.

The V gene is TRBV28, the J gene TRBJ2-1; D is perhaps TRBD2 (6 bases). V lost 5 bases to trimming and J lost 10 bases, with 18 bases between them. The germline CDR1 and CDR2 sequences are MDHEN and SYDVKM. There are 14 residues in the CDR3. In nucleotides, the CDR3 is TGTGCCAGCAGTCAAGGACTACCCTTCAACGAGCAGTTCTTC. It encodes CASSQGLPFNEQFF.

This chain joins TRBV13 and TRBJ1-1; 8 bases fit TRBD1. This CDR3 region has 13 residues. CDR1 and CDR2 from the germline V gene are PRHDT and FYEKMQ (reference sequence). The ends lost 5 bases at V and 12 bases at J; junction bases unmatched: 11. The CDR3 region has the DNA TGTGCCAGCAGCCCGGGGACAGGCCGCGAAACTTTCTTT. Protein sequence: CASSPGTGRETFF. Using reference TRBV13 and TRBJ1-1 for the parts outside the CDR3, the full variable domain is AAGVIQSPRHLIKEKRETATLKCYPIPRHDTVYWYQQGPGQDPQFLISFYEKMQSDKGSIPDRFSAQQFSDYHSELNMSSLELGDSALYFCASSPGTGRETFFGQGTRLTVV.